The rows below give T cell receptor beta chains drawn from one sample of a study of cytomegalovirus exposure and HLA in healthy donors. Produced via immunoSEQ multiplex PCR; TCRdb's table is partial and in-frame only. The table includes around 190,000 clones, just over 75% detected once. Sequencing was done on a sample of PBMCs. The receptors stem from a man aged 30 to 39 in good health and CMV-seronegative. Each CDR3 is given without its conserved first and last residue.

v_gene,CDR3aa
TRBV28,ATHSRRTNTGELF
TRBV10-2,ASTSDTQY
TRBV5-1,ASQDAGRGQETQY
TRBV30,AWSRDRVYEQY
TRBV7-6,ASSPNGGRYNEQF
TRBV6-5,ASSYGRSYGYT
TRBV18,ASSQDRGFYEQY
TRBV14,ASSQRQGASGELF
TRBV5-6,ASSLAGDTYNEQF
TRBV14,ASSHQSYEQY
TRBV28,ASSSGVERAYLLSH
TRBV28,AGQGRTGELF
TRBV29-1,SVDTEKTQY
TRBV19,ASSKGVKNYGYT
TRBV29-1,SVRLADYNEQF
TRBV15,ATSKSYRVNQPQH
TRBV28,ASSLTGTGVEKLF
TRBV29-1,SVQKSNTGELF
TRBV25-1,ASRRGLNEKLF
TRBV5-1,ASSTPSGTDTQY
TRBV5-1,ASSLVGYEQF
TRBV5-1,ASSSGLAGSTDTQY
TRBV28,ASSPIGDRGTWEEQY
TRBV9,ASSVEGTGAPYNEQF
TRBV5-1,ASSLGGTGDYNEQF
TRBV6-4,ASSESAEGVETQY
TRBV9,ASSVVKNTGELF
TRBV7-9,ASSPPAGNYEQY
TRBV7-6,ASRARGSYEQY
TRBV6-5,ASSVGRVEGTEAF
TRBV5-1,ASSLAPGPSGYT
TRBV2,ASSELGGGLEAF
TRBV6-4,ASSEGTGVNEQF
TRBV28,ASSDRALYNEQF
TRBV5-6,ASSLSGQGTNEKLF
TRBV7-8,ASSLRTDHRGAEAF
TRBV6-5,ASSYGTGATRAEAF
TRBV18,ASSTAGVSYEQY
TRBV5-1,ASSLTGINEKLF
TRBV6-6,ASSFPPPDEQY
TRBV28,ASSSDTGSETQY
TRBV28,ASSLGTGQDQPQH
TRBV9,ASSDPLSSGDTDTQY
TRBV7-9,ASTKGGTENTGELF
TRBV6-1,ASSRDRGNTEAF
TRBV5-1,ASSSGQNTGELF
TRBV5-1,ASSFTSGSWYEQY
TRBV11-2,ASSLEFESVSYGYT
TRBV27,ASSSQGYEQY
TRBV11-3,ASSLRTSGLTDTQY
TRBV7-6,ASSSGGISGNTIY
TRBV6-5,ASSFISGSNEQY
TRBV5-1,ASSAGSVSYEQY
TRBV28,ASSLGKDRVRTEAF
TRBV28,ASSPWERAYEQF